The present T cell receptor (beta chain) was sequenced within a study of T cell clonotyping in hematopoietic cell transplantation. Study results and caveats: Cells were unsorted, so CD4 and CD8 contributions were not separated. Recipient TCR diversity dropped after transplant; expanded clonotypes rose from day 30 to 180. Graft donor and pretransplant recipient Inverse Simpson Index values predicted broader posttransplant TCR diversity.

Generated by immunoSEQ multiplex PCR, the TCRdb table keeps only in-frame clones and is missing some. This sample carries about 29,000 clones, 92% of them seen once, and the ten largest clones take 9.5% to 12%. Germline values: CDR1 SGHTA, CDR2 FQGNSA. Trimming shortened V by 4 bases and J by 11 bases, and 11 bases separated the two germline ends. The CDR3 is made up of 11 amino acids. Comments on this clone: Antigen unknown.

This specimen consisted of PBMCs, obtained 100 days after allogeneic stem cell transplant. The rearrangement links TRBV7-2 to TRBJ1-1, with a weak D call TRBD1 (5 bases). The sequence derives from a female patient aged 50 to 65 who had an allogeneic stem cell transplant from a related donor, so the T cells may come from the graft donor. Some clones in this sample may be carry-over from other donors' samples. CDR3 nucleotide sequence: TGTGCCAGCAGCTGGGGGGAGACGGCTTTCTTT. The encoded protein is CASSWGETAFF. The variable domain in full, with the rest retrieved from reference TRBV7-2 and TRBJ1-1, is GAGVSQSPSNKVTEKGKDVELRCDPISGHTALYWYRQSLGQGLEFLIYFQGNSAPDKSGLPSDRFSAERTGGSVSTLTIQRTQQEDSAVYLCASSWGETAFFGQGTRLTVV.